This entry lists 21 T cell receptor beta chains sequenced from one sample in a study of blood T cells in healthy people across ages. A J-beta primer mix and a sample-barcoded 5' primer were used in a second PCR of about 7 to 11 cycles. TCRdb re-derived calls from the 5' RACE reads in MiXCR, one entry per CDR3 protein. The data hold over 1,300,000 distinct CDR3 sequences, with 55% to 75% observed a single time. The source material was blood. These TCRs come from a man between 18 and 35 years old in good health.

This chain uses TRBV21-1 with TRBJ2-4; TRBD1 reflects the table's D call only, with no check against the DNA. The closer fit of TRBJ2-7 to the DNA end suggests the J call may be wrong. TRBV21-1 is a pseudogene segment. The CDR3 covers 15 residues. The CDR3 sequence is CASSNQGSALYEQYF. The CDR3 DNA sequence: TGTGCCAGCAGCAACCAGGGTAGCGCACTTTACGAGCAGTACTTC.

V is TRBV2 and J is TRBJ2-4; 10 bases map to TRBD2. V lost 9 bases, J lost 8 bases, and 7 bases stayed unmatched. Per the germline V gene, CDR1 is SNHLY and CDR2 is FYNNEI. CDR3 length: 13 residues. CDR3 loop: CASTLAGEYIQYF. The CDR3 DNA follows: TGTGCCAGTACTCTAGCGGGAGAATACATTCAGTACTTC.

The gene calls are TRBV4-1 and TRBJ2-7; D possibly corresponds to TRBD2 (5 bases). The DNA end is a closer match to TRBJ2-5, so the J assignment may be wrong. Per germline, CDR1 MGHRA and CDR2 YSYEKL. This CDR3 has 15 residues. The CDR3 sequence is CASSQDSSSLKTQYF. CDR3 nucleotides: TGCGCCAGCAGCCAAGATTCTAGCTCGTTGAAGACCCAGTACTTC.

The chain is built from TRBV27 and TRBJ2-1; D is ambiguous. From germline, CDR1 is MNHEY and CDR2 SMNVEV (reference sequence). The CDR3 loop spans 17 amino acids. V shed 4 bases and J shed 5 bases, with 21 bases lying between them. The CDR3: CASSSRPGPLTHNEQFF. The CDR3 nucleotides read TGTGCCAGCAGTTCGCGTCCGGGTCCCCTTACCCACAATGAGCAGTTCTTC.

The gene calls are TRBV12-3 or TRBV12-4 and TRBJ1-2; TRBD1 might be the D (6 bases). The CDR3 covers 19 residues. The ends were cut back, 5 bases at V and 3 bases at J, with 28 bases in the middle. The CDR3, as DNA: TGTGCCAGCAGTCCTTCATCCCCCACATCGAGGGGGATACACTATGGCTACACCTTC. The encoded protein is CASSPSSPTSRGIHYGYTF.

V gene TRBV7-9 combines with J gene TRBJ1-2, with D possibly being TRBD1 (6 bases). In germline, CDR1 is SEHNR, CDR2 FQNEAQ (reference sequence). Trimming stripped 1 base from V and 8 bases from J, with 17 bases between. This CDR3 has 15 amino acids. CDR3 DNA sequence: TGTGCCAGCAGCTTAGGGCCCAGGGGACCGGAGGGCTACACCTTC. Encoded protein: CASSLGPRGPEGYTF.

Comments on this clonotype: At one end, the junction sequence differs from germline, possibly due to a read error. The CDR3 loop is CASTQVGWGRTDTDTQYF. Here the CDR3 DNA reads TGTGCCAGCACCCAAGTGGGTTGGGGACGGACCGACACAGATACGCAGTATTTT. The chain links TRBV4-2 to TRBJ2-3; either TRBD1 or TRBD2 may fit D (5 bases each). Germline lookup yields CDR1 LGHNA and CDR2 YNFKEQ. CDR3 size: 18 residues.

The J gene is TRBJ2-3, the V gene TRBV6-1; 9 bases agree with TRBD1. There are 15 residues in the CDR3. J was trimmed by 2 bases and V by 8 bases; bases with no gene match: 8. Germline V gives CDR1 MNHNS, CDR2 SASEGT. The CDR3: CASCGQGKSTDTQYF. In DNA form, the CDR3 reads TGTGCCAGCTGCGGACAGGGGAAATCCACAGATACGCAGTATTTT.

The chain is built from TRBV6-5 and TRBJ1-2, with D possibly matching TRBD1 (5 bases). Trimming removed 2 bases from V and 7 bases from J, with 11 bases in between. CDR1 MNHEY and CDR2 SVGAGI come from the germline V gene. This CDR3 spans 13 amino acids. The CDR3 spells CASSYGAQGGYTF. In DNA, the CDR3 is TGTGCCAGCAGTTACGGGGCCCAGGGTGGCTACACCTTC.

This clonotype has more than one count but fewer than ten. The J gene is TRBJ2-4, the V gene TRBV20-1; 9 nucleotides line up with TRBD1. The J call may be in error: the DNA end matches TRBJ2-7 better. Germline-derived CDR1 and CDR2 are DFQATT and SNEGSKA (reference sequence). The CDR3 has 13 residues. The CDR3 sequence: CSMPGQGWYEQYF. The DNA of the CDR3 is TGCAGCATGCCGGGACAGGGTTGGTACGAGCAGTACTTC.

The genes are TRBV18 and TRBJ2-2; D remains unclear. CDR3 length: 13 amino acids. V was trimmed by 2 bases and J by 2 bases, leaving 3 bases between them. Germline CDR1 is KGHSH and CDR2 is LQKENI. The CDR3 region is CASSPINTGELFF. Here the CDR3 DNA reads TGTGCCAGCTCACCAATTAACACCGGGGAGCTGTTTTTT.

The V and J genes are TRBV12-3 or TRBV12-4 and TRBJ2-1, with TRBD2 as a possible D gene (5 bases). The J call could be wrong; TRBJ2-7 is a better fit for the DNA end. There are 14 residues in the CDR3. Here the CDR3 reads CASSVLGVGYEQYF. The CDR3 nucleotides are TGTGCCAGCAGTGTGCTCGGGGTCGGCTACGAGCAGTACTTC.

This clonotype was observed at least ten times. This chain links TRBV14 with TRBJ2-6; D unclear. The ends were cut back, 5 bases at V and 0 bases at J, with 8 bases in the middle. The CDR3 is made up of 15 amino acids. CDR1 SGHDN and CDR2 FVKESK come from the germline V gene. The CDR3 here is CASSLGYSGANVLTF. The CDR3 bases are TGTGCCAGCAGCTTAGGGTACTCTGGGGCCAACGTCCTGACTTTC.

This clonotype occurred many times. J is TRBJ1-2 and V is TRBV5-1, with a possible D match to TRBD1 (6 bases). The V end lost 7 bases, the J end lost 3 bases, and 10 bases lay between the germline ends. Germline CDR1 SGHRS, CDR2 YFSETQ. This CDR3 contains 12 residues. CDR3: CASQDSDYGYTF. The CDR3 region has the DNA TGCGCCAGCCAGGACAGCGACTATGGCTACACCTTC. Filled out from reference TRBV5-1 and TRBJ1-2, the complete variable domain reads KAGVTQTPRYLIKTRGQQVTLSCSPISGHRSVSWYQQTPGQGLQFLFEYFSETQRNKGNFPGRFSGRQFSNSRSEMNVSTLELGDSALYLCASQDSDYGYTFGSGTRLTVV.

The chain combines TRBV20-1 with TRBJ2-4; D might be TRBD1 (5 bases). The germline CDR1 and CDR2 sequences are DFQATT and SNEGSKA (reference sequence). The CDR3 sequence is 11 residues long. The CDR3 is CVGRGQDIQYF. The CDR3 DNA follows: TGCGTTGGGCGCGGACAAGACATTCAGTACTTC.

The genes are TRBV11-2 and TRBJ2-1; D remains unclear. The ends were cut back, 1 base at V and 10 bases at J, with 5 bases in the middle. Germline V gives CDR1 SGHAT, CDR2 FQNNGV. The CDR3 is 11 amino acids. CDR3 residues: CASSLAWEQFF. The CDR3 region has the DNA TGTGCCAGCAGCTTAGCTTGGGAGCAGTTCTTC.

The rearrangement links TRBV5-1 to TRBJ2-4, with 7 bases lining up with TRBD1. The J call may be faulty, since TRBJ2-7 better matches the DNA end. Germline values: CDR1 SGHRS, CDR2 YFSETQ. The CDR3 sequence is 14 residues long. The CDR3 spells CASSLWTGEGEQYF. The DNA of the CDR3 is TGCGCCAGCAGCTTATGGACAGGAGAGGGCGAGCAGTACTTC.

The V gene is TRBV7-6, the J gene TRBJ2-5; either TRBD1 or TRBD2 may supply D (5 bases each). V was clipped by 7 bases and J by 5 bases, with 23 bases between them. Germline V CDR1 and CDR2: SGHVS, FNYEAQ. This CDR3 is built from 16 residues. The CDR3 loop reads CASIQVTGGTLETQYF. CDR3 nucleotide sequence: TGTGCCAGCATCCAAGTCACTGGGGGTACCCTGGAGACCCAGTACTTC.

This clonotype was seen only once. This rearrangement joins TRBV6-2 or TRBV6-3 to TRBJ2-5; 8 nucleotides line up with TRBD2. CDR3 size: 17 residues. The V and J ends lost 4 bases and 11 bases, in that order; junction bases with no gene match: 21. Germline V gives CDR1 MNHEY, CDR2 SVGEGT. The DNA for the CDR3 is TGTGCCAGCAGTTTCACGGACGCGGGGGGACACAACAATGAGCAGTACTTC. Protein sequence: CASSFTDAGGHNNEQYF.

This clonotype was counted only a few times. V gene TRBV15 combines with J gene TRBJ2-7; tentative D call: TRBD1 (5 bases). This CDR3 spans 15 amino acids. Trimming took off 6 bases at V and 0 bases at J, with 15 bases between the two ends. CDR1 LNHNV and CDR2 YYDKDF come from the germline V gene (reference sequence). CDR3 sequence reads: CATSRIGDSSYEQYF. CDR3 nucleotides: TGTGCCACCAGTAGGATAGGGGATTCCTCCTACGAGCAGTACTTC. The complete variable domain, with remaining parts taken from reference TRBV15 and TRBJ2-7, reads DAMVIQNPRYQVTQFGKPVTLSCSQTLNHNVMYWYQQKSSQAPKLLFHYYDKDFNNEADTPDNFQSRRPNTSFCFLDIRSPGLGDTAMYLCATSRIGDSSYEQYFGPGTRLTVT.

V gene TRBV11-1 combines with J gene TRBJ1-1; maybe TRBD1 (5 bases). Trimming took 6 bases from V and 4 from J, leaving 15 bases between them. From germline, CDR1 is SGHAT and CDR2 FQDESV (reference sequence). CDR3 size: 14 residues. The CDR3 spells CASRRVWTSTEAFF. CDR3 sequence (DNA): TGTGCCAGCAGGCGAGTATGGACATCCACTGAAGCTTTCTTT.